The T cell receptor (beta chain) under discussion was sequenced for a study of T cell responses to AZD1222 COVID-19 vaccine. Study-wide results and caveats: Clonal diversity may have been underestimated in mostly white British donors. Baseline serostatus was positive in only a handful of AZD1222 recipients. Repertoire samples came only from after the peak T cell response. Of spike-specific TCRs, nearly half reportedly target regions left unmutated in variants.

Trimming stripped 4 bases from V and 5 bases from J, with 11 bases between. The CDR3 length is 13 residues. The germline V gene encodes CDR1 MGHDK and CDR2 SYGVNS. Data came from immunoSEQ multiplex PCR; TCRdb stores just in-frame clones and leaves some out. The table for this sample gives some 150,000 clones. Concerning this clone itself: What it binds is unknown.

The chain combines TRBV25-1 with TRBJ1-2, with D perhaps TRBD1 (6 bases). The clonotype comes from an adult in good health. The sample taken for sequencing was peripheral blood. The CDR3 spells CASSGWTVYGYTF. The CDR3 nucleotides read TGTGCCAGCAGTGGCTGGACAGTATATGGCTACACCTTC.